This T cell receptor beta chain was captured by sequencing in a study of blood T cell repertoires in COVID-19 (dated by TCRdb to 2020 to 2022). About the study as a whole: Samples covering the acute and convalescent phases of COVID-19 were provided by collaborators in the United States, Italy and Spain. The prospective study material was composed of cDNA or gDNA derived from T cells, B-cell-depleted T cells, or PBMCs. Deeply sampled blood TCRbeta repertoires from subjects exposed to, actively infected with, or recovered from COVID-19 were included in the dataset. A freely available public database, intended as a resource for researchers studying the immune response to SARS-CoV-2, is where the repertoires were released. The samples were drawn from the first 160 participants of the ongoing ImmuneRACE study and from some 1,300 subjects provided by 6 global collaborators. The sample metadata nearly always contained a de-identified subject ID, COVID-19 status, age in years and sex. Where available, HLA class I and class II types were taken from metadata supplied by the sample provider and were not determined by assay-based typing. Findings and caveats that apply to the study as a whole: Clinical and demographic metadata were provided uncurated, with the amount varying by source and participant.

Collaborating institutions collected whole blood in K2EDTA tubes following their own protocols. Collaborator samples were shipped for TCRbeta analysis as frozen whole blood, isolated PBMCs, or DNA extracted from either sample type. TCRbeta CDR3 regions were amplified from genomic DNA using the immunoSEQ Assay, a bias-controlled multiplex PCR. The original pipeline was this. The number of nucleated cells in each sample was estimated from the amplification of reference gene primers within the assay. To quantify the absolute abundance of each unique TCRbeta CDR3 rearrangement, sequence reads were collapsed and filtered. For each sample, productive Simpson clonality was calculated as the square root of Simpson's diversity index across productive rearrangements. The source is immuneACCESS, and TCRdb retained only in-frame sequences with V and J called. Part of the clones is not carried over; for the studies checked, unresolved V genes explain less than half of this, and the remainder is unexplained. V, J and clone size are those of that table, while D and trimming were read from the DNA. This sample lists more than 150,000 clones; 65% to 90% were detected once. The ten largest account for around 8.2% of the sample.

Regarding this clone: Its specific antigen is unknown. Base-call qualities are not available, and no considerably larger clone is one nucleotide away.

V loses 0 bases at its end and J loses 8 bases; junction bases beyond the gene matches: 13. CDR1 and CDR2, per the germline V gene, are ENHRY and SYGVKD. The cysteine opens and the phenylalanine closes a CDR3 of 17 amino acids. Only the CDR3 DNA stays, 51 bases, in frame from base 1. Sequenced sample: peripheral blood. The receptor was derived from a man in his 60s with acute or convalescent COVID-19. The sequence joins TRBV10-3 to TRBJ1-2; a stretch of 9 junction bases matches TRBD1. The CDR3 region has the sequence CAISESIDLQGARGYTF. The DNA sequence follows: TGTGCCATCAGTGAGTCCATCGATCTACAGGGGGCGAGAGGCTACACCTTC.